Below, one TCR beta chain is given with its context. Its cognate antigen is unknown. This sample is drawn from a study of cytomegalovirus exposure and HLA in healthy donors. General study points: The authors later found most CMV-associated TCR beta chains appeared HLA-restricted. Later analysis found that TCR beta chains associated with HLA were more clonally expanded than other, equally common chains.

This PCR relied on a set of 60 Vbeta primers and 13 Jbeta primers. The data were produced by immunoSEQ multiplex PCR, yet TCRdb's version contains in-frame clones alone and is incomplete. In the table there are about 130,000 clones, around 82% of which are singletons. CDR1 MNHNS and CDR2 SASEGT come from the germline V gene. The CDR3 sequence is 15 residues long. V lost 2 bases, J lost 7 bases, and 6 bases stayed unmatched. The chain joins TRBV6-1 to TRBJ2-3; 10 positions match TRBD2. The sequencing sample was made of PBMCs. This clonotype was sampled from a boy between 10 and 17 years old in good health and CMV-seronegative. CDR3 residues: CASSEKRGGPNTQYF. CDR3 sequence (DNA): TGTGCCAGCAGTGAAAAGCGGGGGGGCCCGAATACGCAGTATTTT.